One sample yielded the 29 T cell receptor beta chains listed below, sequenced in a study of blood T cell repertoires in COVID-19. The repertoire was sequenced with immunoSEQ multiplex PCR; TCRdb's copy has only in-frame clones and lacks some. The sample consists of hundreds of thousands of clones, 70% to 85% of them appearing once. Sequences were obtained from peripheral blood. These receptors all stem from a woman aged 80 or older with acute or convalescent COVID-19.

The chain is built from TRBV7-2 and TRBJ2-3, with D uncertain. V lost 3 bases and J lost 0, with 4 bases in between. The germline V gene encodes CDR1 SGHTA and CDR2 FQGNSA. The length of the CDR3 is 13 residues. The CDR3 DNA sequence: TGTGCCAGCAGCTTCCAGAGCACAGATACGCAGTATTTT. The encoded protein is CASSFQSTDTQYF.

The V gene is TRBV18, the J gene TRBJ2-1; 11 nucleotides agree with TRBD2. Germline loops: CDR1 KGHSH, CDR2 LQKENI. The CDR3 contains 16 residues. J lost 10 bases, V lost 2 bases, and 10 bases had no gene match. CDR3 sequence reads: CASSPFLGLAAPEQFF. The CDR3, as DNA: TGTGCCAGCTCACCATTCTTGGGACTAGCGGCTCCGGAGCAGTTCTTC.

This clone was counted between two and nine times. V gene TRBV11-2 combines with J gene TRBJ2-4, with TRBD1 matching over 7 bases. The CDR3 contains 17 residues. V lost 5 bases, J lost 0 bases, and 10 bases stayed unmatched. CDR1 and CDR2 (germline): SGHAT, FQNNGV. The CDR3 coding sequence is TGTGCCAGCAGCGACTGGACAGGACACTTAGCCAAAAACATTCAGTACTTC. The encoded protein is CASSDWTGHLAKNIQYF. Supplemented by reference TRBV11-2 and TRBJ2-4, the full variable domain reads EAGVAQSPRYKIIEKRQSVAFWCNPISGHATLYWYQQILGQGPKLLIQFQNNGVVDDSQLPKDRFSAERLKGVDSTLKIQPAKLEDSAVYLCASSDWTGHLAKNIQYFGAGTRLSVL.

The chain joins TRBV18 to TRBJ1-2, with D maybe TRBD1 (6 bases). This CDR3 spans 17 amino acids. V dropped 4 bases and J dropped 0 bases, with 18 bases sitting between them. Germline CDR1 KGHSH, CDR2 LQKENI. This CDR3 is CASSQRQAPQANYGYTF. CDR3 DNA: TGTGCCAGCTCACAACGACAGGCTCCACAAGCTAACTATGGCTACACCTTC.

This clone was found a few times. The CDR3 nucleotides are TGTGCCAGCAGTCCAGGGGGGTCCTACAATGAGCAGTTCTTC. Its translation: CASSPGGSYNEQFF. The chain is built from TRBV6-2 or TRBV6-3 and TRBJ2-1; possible D gene TRBD1, 7 bases. This CDR3 is 14 amino acids long. Germline V gene data show CDR1 as MNHEY and CDR2 as SVGEGT. Trimming left V 5 bases short and J 1 base short, with 9 bases between.

This clone was picked up a small number of times. The J gene is TRBJ1-2, the V gene TRBV6-5; D not certain. V lost 5 bases and J lost 6, with 16 bases in between. The germline V gene encodes CDR1 MNHEY and CDR2 SVGAGI. This CDR3 is 14 amino acids long. CDR3 sequence reads: CASSPGWARDGYTF. The CDR3 nucleotides read TGTGCCAGCAGTCCGGGGTGGGCGCGGGATGGCTACACCTTC.

This chain joins TRBV4-1 and TRBJ1-3, with TRBD1 identical over 9 bases. Germline V CDR1 and CDR2: MGHRA, YSYEKL. V was clipped by 1 base and J by 4 bases; unmatched bases: 8. This CDR3 spans 17 amino acids. The CDR3 is CASSQGGLGTGGNTIYF. The DNA of the CDR3 is TGCGCCAGCAGCCAAGGCGGACTAGGGACAGGGGGAAACACCATATATTTT.

The J gene is TRBJ1-1, the V gene TRBV6-6; weak D call: TRBD1 (6 bases). In germline, CDR1 is MNHNY, CDR2 SVGAGI (reference sequence). This CDR3 comprises 14 residues. V lost 6 bases, J lost 5 bases, and 16 bases lay in between. The CDR3 here is CASRPINRETEAFF. The DNA of the CDR3 is TGTGCCAGCAGGCCCATCAACAGGGAGACTGAAGCTTTCTTT.

This clone has just one count. V gene TRBV5-1 combines with J gene TRBJ2-1; no reliable D call. Germline-derived CDR1 and CDR2 are SGHRS and YFSETQ. Trimming shortened V by 3 bases and J by 6 bases, and 10 bases separated the two germline ends. The CDR3 has 13 residues. Written as DNA, the CDR3 is TGCGCCAGCAGCTCATCCATCCCCAATGAGCAGTTCTTC. Translating it yields CASSSSIPNEQFF.

This chain links TRBV30 with TRBJ2-7; weak D call: TRBD2 (6 bases). The germline CDR1 and CDR2 sequences are GTSNPN and SVGIG (reference sequence). The V gene lost 5 bases and the J gene lost 2 bases, with 16 bases spanning the gap. This CDR3 spans 14 amino acids. In DNA, the CDR3 is TGTGCCTGGGACGATTTGGGGGGAGCCTACGAGCAGTACTTC. This translates into CAWDDLGGAYEQYF.

The rearrangement joins TRBV5-1 to TRBJ2-1, with a weak D call TRBD2 (6 bases). The germline V gene encodes CDR1 SGHRS and CDR2 YFSETQ. The germline V and J ends were trimmed by 2 bases and 3 bases, with 9 bases remaining between them. The CDR3 spans 14 residues. CDR3 DNA sequence: TGCGCCAGCAGCTTTCGGGGGATCTACAATGAGCAGTTCTTC. This gives the protein CASSFRGIYNEQFF.

V gene TRBV7-9 combines with J gene TRBJ1-4; D unresolved. The CDR3 has 14 amino acids. Germline CDR1 SEHNR, CDR2 FQNEAQ (reference sequence). V was clipped by 2 bases and J by 1 base, with 5 bases between them. For the CDR3, the DNA is TGTGCCAGCAGCTTAACAGTAACTAATGAAAAACTGTTTTTT. Translated, it gives CASSLTVTNEKLFF.

This clone was seen once. The V gene is TRBV12-3 or TRBV12-4, the J gene TRBJ2-5; D not certain. This CDR3 is 13 amino acids long. Trimming took off 3 bases at V and 4 bases at J, with 9 bases between the two ends. CDR3 sequence: CASSFGVGETQYF. The CDR3 coding sequence is TGTGCCAGCAGTTTCGGAGTTGGAGAGACCCAGTACTTC.

The chain employs TRBV5-1 and TRBJ2-1, with 11 positions matching TRBD1. V dropped 2 bases and J dropped 9; count of bases not matched to a gene: 7. Germline lookup yields CDR1 SGHRS and CDR2 YFSETQ. The CDR3 is 15 residues long. The CDR3 nucleotides are TGCGCCAGCAGCTTTGCGGACAGGGGGCGCCCTGAGCAGTTCTTC. Encoded protein: CASSFADRGRPEQFF.

The chain couples TRBV28 to TRBJ2-1; 10 nucleotides line up with TRBD1. CDR1 and CDR2 from the germline V gene are MDHEN and SYDVKM. This CDR3 contains 15 residues. V lost 6 bases to trimming and J lost 2 bases; unmatched junction nucleotides: 4. For the CDR3, the DNA is TGTGCCAGCAGGCCGACAGGGGGCCCCTACAATGAGCAGTTCTTC. It encodes CASRPTGGPYNEQFF.

The rearrangement links TRBV29-1 to TRBJ1-6; a weak D match, TRBD1 (5 bases). CDR1 and CDR2 (germline): SQVTM, ANQGSEA. The CDR3 is 15 residues long. V lost 6 bases to trimming and J lost 8 bases, with 20 bases between them. CDR3 protein: CSVQDGDSADSPLHF. CDR3 coding DNA: TGCAGCGTCCAAGACGGGGACTCTGCGGATTCACCCCTCCACTTT.

V usage is TRBV6-5 and J usage is TRBJ1-1; 9 bases match TRBD1. Germline V gives CDR1 MNHEY, CDR2 SVGAGI. V dropped 6 bases and J dropped 4; count of bases not matched to a gene: 6. The CDR3 runs to 14 residues. The CDR3 sequence: CASRTGGSVTEAFF. CDR3 in DNA: TGTGCCAGCAGGACAGGGGGGTCGGTCACTGAAGCTTTCTTT.

The chain combines TRBV7-3 with TRBJ2-5; TRBD2 agrees at 13 bases. Germline CDR1 is SGHTA and CDR2 is FQGTGA. V lost 5 bases to trimming and J lost 3 bases; unmatched junction nucleotides: 18. This CDR3 region has 20 residues. For the CDR3, the DNA is TGTGCCAGCAGCCCATCCTCAGGGGACGGACTAGCGGGGGTTGAAGAGACCCAGTACTTC. It encodes CASSPSSGDGLAGVEETQYF.

This chain connects TRBV6-5 to TRBJ1-6; D uncertain. This CDR3 has 12 amino acids. Trimming removed 2 bases at V and 7 bases at J, with 3 bases between. Germline CDR1 reads MNHEY; CDR2 reads SVGAGI. For the CDR3, the DNA is TGTGCCAGCAGTTACCAAAATTCACCCCTCCACTTT. Amino acid sequence: CASSYQNSPLHF.

This chain connects TRBV25-1 to TRBJ2-3, with TRBD1 matching 7 bases. The germline V gene has CDR1 MGHDK and CDR2 SYGVNS. J was trimmed by 7 bases and V by 4 bases; bases with no gene match: 14. There are 16 residues in the CDR3. The CDR3 loop reads CASSGFLGGGTNTQYF. The CDR3 region has the DNA TGTGCCAGCAGTGGTTTCTTAGGGGGCGGAACAAATACGCAGTATTTT.

CDR3: CASSVMGLSSGNTIYF. CDR3 nucleotide sequence: TGTGCCAGCAGTGTAATGGGGCTGAGCTCTGGAAACACCATATATTTT. The chain recombines TRBV6-1 with TRBJ1-3, with D perhaps matching TRBD1 (5 bases). The CDR3 has 16 residues. V lost 4 bases to trimming and J lost 0 bases, with 13 bases between them. Germline V gene lookup returns CDR1 MNHNS and CDR2 SASEGT.

The V gene is TRBV7-2, the J gene TRBJ2-2; TRBD1 is a possible D gene (5 bases). Germline V CDR1 and CDR2: SGHTA, FQGNSA. V was shortened by 2 bases and J by 1 base, with 17 bases between the two germline ends. The CDR3 spans 18 residues. The CDR3 spells CASSLFRLGPRNTGELFF. The CDR3 DNA reads TGTGCCAGCAGCTTATTCAGGTTGGGGCCGAGGAACACCGGGGAGCTGTTTTTT.

This chain connects TRBV7-2 to TRBJ2-7; 9 bases are shared with TRBD1. The CDR3 consists of 15 residues. After removal of 5 bases from V and 2 bases from J, the junction contained 7 bases not matched to a gene. Germline assignment: CDR1 SGHTA and CDR2 FQGNSA. The CDR3 nucleotides read TGTGCCAGCAGCGTTGGGACAGGGCAACCCTACGAGCAGTACTTC. Translated: CASSVGTGQPYEQYF.

The V call is TRBV6-5, the J call TRBJ2-3; TRBD2 is a possible D gene (6 bases). This CDR3 comprises 12 residues. Germline V gene data show CDR1 as MNHEY and CDR2 as SVGAGI. The V end lost 6 bases, the J end lost 4 bases, and 8 bases lay between the germline ends. The CDR3 nucleotides read TGTGCCAGCAGGGCTAGCGCAGATACGCAGTATTTT. This gives the protein CASRASADTQYF.

The chain couples TRBV19 to TRBJ1-5; D is unclear. Germline CDR1 reads LNHDA; CDR2 reads SQIVND (reference sequence). V dropped 3 bases and J dropped 6 bases, with 12 bases sitting between them. This CDR3 is built from 14 residues. The CDR3 DNA is TGTGCCAGTAGTATCAATCAACGCAGTCAGCCCCAGCATTTT. The encoded protein is CASSINQRSQPQHF.

The chain recombines TRBV5-8 with TRBJ2-5; 7 nucleotides match TRBD1. The CDR3 consists of 16 residues. Per germline, CDR1 SGHTS and CDR2 YDEGEE. V lost 0 bases, J lost 1 base, and 6 bases stayed unmatched. The CDR3 coding sequence is TGTGCCAGCAGCTTGGGCCGACAGGGTCTCCAAGAGACCCAGTACTTC. Amino acids: CASSLGRQGLQETQYF.

V gene TRBV12-3 or TRBV12-4 combines with J gene TRBJ2-5; a weak D match, TRBD2 (6 bases). This CDR3 comprises 13 residues. V shed 4 bases and J shed 4 bases, with 10 bases lying between them. The CDR3 DNA follows: TGTGCCAGCAGTTGGGGGGTGGGAGAGACCCAGTACTTC. Protein: CASSWGVGETQYF.

V and J are TRBV5-1 and TRBJ1-1; the D gene is possibly TRBD1 (6 bases). The germline gives CDR1 SGHRS, CDR2 YFSETQ. Trimming took off 3 bases at V and 1 base at J, with 10 bases between the two ends. The CDR3 totals 14 residues. The CDR3 region is CASSSGERNTEAFF. CDR3 nucleotide sequence: TGCGCCAGCAGCTCAGGGGAAAGGAACACTGAAGCTTTCTTT.

The J gene is TRBJ2-2, the V gene TRBV11-3; perhaps TRBD1 as D (6 bases). CDR1 and CDR2 (germline): SGHNT, YENEEA. Trimming removed 0 bases from V and 1 base from J, with 12 bases in between. CDR3 size: 17 residues. The CDR3 loop reads CASSLENTGRNTGELFF. Written as DNA, the CDR3 is TGTGCCAGCAGCTTAGAAAACACAGGGCGGAACACCGGGGAGCTGTTTTTT.